This section outlines one T cell receptor (beta chain) sequence together with its context. This sample stems from a study of blood T cells in healthy people across ages. Per the germline V gene, CDR1 is MNHEY and CDR2 is SVGEGT. CDR3 length: 15 residues. V lost 6 bases, J lost 0 bases, and 7 bases stayed unmatched. With a J-beta primer mix and a sample-barcoded 5' primer, a second PCR ran about 7 to 11 cycles. Each sample provided no less than 2.5 million CDR3-containing paired-end reads. A single record per CDR3 protein comes from TCRdb applying MiXCR to the 5' RACE reads. The sample carries fewer than 1,200,000 distinct CDR3 sequences, about 23% recorded once. This sample also appeared in a second study, on T cells of mothers and their children. As that report states: In cDNA synthesis, all of the extracted RNA was used at approximately 1.4 ug per 15 ul.

Specimen: blood. This rearrangement joins TRBV6-2 or TRBV6-3 to TRBJ2-7, with 8 nucleotides matching TRBD1. The TCR comes from a girl aged 2 to 9 in good health. The CDR3 region has the DNA TGTGCCAGCAGGAAACCGGGACAGGCCTCCTACGAGCAGTACTTC. Residues: CASRKPGQASYEQYF.